The subject of this entry is one TCR beta chain. The sample comes from a study of graft-versus-host responses after intestinal transplantation. The researchers put about 200,000 CFSE-labeled responder cells into plates with about 200,000 irradiated, violet-dye-labeled stimulator cells. General study results and limits: Association was observed between peak circulating GvH clone levels and early post-transplant HvG declines.

Germline CDR1 SNHLY, CDR2 FYNNEI. The CDR3 length is 15 residues. V was clipped by 5 bases and J by 4 bases; unmatched bases: 4. Using immunoSEQ multiplex PCR, the repertoire was profiled, and TCRdb retains in-frame clones only, with some absent. The sample contains 8,000 to 9,500 clones, approximately 31% of which appear only once. Material: alloreactive CD8+ T cells from a mixed lymphocyte reaction culture, obtained before intestinal transplant. Sample subset: CFSE-low proliferating T cells sorted from approximately six-day pre-transplant mixed lymphocyte reaction (GvH or HvG direction). The origin of this receptor is a human patient who received an intestinal transplant. The chain recombines TRBV2 with TRBJ1-5; 11 positions match TRBD1. The CDR3 sequence is CASSSGTGGNQPQHF. Here the CDR3 DNA reads TGTGCCAGCAGTTCCGGGACAGGGGGGAATCAGCCCCAGCATTTT.